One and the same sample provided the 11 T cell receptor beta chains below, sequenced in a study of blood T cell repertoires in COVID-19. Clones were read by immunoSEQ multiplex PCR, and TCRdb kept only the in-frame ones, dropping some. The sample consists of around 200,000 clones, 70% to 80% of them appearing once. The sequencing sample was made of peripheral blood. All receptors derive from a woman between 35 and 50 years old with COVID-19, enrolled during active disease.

The CDR3 DNA reads TGCGCCAGCAGCTTGTCGCTGGGCGGGGGTACAGATACGCAGTATTTT. It is translated as CASSLSLGGGTDTQYF. V gene TRBV5-1 combines with J gene TRBJ2-3, with 7 nucleotides matching TRBD2. This CDR3 is built from 16 residues. J gave up 3 bases and V 1 base, and 8 bases lay outside the gene matches. Per germline, CDR1 SGHRS and CDR2 YFSETQ.

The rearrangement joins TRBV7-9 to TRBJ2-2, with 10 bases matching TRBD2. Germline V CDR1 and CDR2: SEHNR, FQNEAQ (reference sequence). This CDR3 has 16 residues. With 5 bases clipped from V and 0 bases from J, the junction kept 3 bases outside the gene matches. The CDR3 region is CASSQAGGANTGELFF. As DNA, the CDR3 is TGTGCCAGCAGCCAAGCGGGAGGGGCGAACACCGGGGAGCTGTTTTTT.

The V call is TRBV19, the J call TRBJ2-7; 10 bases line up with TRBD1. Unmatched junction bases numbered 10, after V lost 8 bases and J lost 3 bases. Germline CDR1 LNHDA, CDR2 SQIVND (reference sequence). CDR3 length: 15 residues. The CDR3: CASRSSGTGDYEQYF. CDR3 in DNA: TGTGCCAGTCGGAGCAGCGGGACAGGGGACTACGAGCAGTACTTC.

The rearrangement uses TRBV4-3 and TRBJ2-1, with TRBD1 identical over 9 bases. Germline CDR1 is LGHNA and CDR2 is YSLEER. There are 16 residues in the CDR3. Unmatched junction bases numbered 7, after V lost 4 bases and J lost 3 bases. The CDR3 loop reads CASSPHRDRVYNEQFF. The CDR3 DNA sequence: TGCGCCAGCAGCCCTCACCGGGACAGGGTCTACAATGAGCAGTTCTTC.

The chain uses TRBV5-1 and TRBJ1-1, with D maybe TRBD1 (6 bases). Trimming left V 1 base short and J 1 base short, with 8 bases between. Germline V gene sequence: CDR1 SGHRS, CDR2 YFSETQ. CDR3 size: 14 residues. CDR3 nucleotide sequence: TGCGCCAGCAGCTTGACAGGGCGGAACACTGAAGCTTTCTTT. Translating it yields CASSLTGRNTEAFF.

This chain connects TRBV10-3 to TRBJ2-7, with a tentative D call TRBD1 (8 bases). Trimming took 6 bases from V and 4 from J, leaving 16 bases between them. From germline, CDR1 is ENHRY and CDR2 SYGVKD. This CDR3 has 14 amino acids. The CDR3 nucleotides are TGTGCCATCAGAGCACAGGGGGGGACGTACGAGCAGTACTTC. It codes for CAIRAQGGTYEQYF.

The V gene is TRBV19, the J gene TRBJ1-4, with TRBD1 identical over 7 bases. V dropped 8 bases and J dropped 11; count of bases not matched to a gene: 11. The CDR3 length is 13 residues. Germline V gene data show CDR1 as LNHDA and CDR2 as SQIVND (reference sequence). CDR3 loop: CASGDGQVEKLFF. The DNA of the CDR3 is TGTGCCAGTGGGGATGGACAGGTTGAGAAACTGTTTTTT. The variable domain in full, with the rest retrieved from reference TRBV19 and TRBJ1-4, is DGGITQSPKYLFRKEGQNVTLSCEQNLNHDAMYWYRQDPGQGLRLIYYSQIVNDFQKGDIAEGYSVSREKKESFPLTVTSAQKNPTAFYLCASGDGQVEKLFFGSGTQLSVL.

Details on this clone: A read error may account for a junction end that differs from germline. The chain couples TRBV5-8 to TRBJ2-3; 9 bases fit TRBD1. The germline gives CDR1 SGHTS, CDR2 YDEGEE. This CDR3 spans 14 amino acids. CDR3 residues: CASSLGQGPDTQYF. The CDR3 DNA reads TGTGCTAGCAGCTTGGGACAGGGCCCAGATACGCAGTATTTT.

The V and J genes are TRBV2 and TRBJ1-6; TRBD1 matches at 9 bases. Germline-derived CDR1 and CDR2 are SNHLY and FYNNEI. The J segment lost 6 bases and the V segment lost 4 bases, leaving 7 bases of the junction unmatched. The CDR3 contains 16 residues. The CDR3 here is CASSALGQGINSPLHF. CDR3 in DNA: TGTGCCAGCAGTGCCTTGGGACAGGGCATTAATTCACCCCTCCACTTT.

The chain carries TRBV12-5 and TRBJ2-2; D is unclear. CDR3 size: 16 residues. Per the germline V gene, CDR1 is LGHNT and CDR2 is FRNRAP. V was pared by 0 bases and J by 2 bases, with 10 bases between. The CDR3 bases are TGTGCTAGTGGTTTGGTATATGGGCGCAACACCGGGGAGCTGTTTTTT. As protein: CASGLVYGRNTGELFF.

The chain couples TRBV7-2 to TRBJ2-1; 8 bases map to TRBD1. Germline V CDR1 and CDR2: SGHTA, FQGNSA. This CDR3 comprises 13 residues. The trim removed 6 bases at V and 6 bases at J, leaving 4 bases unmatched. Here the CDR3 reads CASSSTGGNEQFF. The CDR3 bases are TGTGCCAGCAGTTCCACAGGGGGCAATGAGCAGTTCTTC.